The 5 T cell receptor beta chains presented below share a single source sample, sequenced in a study of T cell changes during pregnancy in multiple sclerosis. The table came from immunoSEQ multiplex PCR; TCRdb's copy has only in-frame clones and leaves some out. This table holds about 87,000 clones, 90% to 95% found once. The specimen comprised peripheral blood, sampled in the third trimester of pregnancy. The receptor set was obtained from a female donor in good health, enrolled as a control in a pregnancy study.

The chain couples TRBV4-1 to TRBJ1-1, with 7 bases that match TRBD1. Germline V gene data show CDR1 as MGHRA and CDR2 as YSYEKL. The CDR3 has 16 amino acids. J gave up 2 bases and V 2 bases, and 8 bases lay outside the gene matches. CDR3 loop: CASSQSTTGRNTEAFF. The DNA of the CDR3 is TGCGCCAGCAGCCAATCTACGACAGGGAGAAACACTGAAGCTTTCTTT.

The gene calls are TRBV28 and TRBJ2-3, with TRBD1 matching over 7 bases. V was clipped by 5 bases and J by 0 bases; unmatched bases: 8. Germline V CDR1 and CDR2: MDHEN, SYDVKM. The CDR3 covers 16 residues. The CDR3 spells CASSQQDRASTDTQYF. CDR3 bases: TGTGCCAGCAGTCAACAAGACAGGGCCAGCACAGATACGCAGTATTTT.

The V and J genes are TRBV5-1 and TRBJ2-5; TRBD1 matches at 9 bases. Losses at the gene ends were 3 bases for V and 2 bases for J; bases not matched to a gene: 5. The CDR3 runs 15 residues. Germline V lookup: CDR1 SGHRS, CDR2 YFSETQ. CDR3 sequence (DNA): TGCGCCAGCAGCTGGGGACAGGGCCGACAAGAGACCCAGTACTTC. It specifies CASSWGQGRQETQYF.

The rearrangement links TRBV5-1 to TRBJ1-2; 9 nucleotides agree with TRBD1. The germline V gene encodes CDR1 SGHRS and CDR2 YFSETQ. V lost 0 bases, J lost 3 bases, and 3 bases stayed unmatched. This CDR3 is 15 amino acids long. This chain's CDR3 is CASSLATGGDYGYTF. CDR3 sequence (DNA): TGCGCCAGCAGCTTGGCGACAGGGGGGGACTATGGCTACACCTTC.

This clone was seen a single time. V is TRBV6-6 and J is TRBJ1-5; 7 bases align to TRBD1. CDR3 length: 14 residues. CDR1 MNHNY and CDR2 SVGAGI come from the germline V gene (reference sequence). V trimming: 2 bases; J trimming: 7 bases; junction bases outside the gene matches: 5. The DNA of the CDR3 is TGTGCCAGCAGTTACGGCAGGGGGTGGCAGCCCCAGCATTTT. Translating gives CASSYGRGWQPQHF.